The clone carrying this T cell receptor beta chain was seen a few times. Arm-PCR of CDR3 regions and iRepertoire HTBI primers were used to build TCR beta libraries. TCRdb analysed the multiplex PCR reads with MiXCR anew, one entry per CDR3 protein. The data hold 350,000 to 500,000 distinct CDR3 sequences, with over 20% observed a single time. The time point was: persistent/refractory GD, antithyroid drugs over 5 years with positive TRAb. Isolated PBMC RNA provided the starting material for the TCR library. The data are from a study of regulatory T cells in long-lasting Graves disease. The CDR3 is made up of 13 amino acids. The V gene lost 1 base and the J gene lost 0 bases, with 1 base spanning the gap. From germline, CDR1 is MNHNS and CDR2 SASEGT.

The specimen comprised peripheral blood mononuclear cells (PBMCs), sampled when the disease was refractory, from a patient treated with antithyroid drugs. The clonotype was recovered from a female donor with Graves disease. The chain is built from TRBV6-1 and TRBJ2-4; D remains ambiguous. The CDR3 region has the DNA TGTGCCAGCAGTGAAGGAGCCAAAAACATTCAGTACTTC. Its translation: CASSEGAKNIQYF.